The T cell receptor (beta chain) described here comes from a study of cytomegalovirus exposure and HLA in healthy donors. With respect to this clone: Its antigen remains unknown.

The PCR had 60 Vbeta and 13 Jbeta primers. TCRdb's table, derived via immunoSEQ multiplex PCR, lists solely in-frame clones and lacks some. Of roughly 140,000 clones listed, under 70% are singletons. Notes on the study in general: Reportedly, fewer N-insertions than the approximately 690-donor mean appeared in an Asian-associated ancestry cluster in a later analysis. In a later analysis, most CMV-associated TCR beta chains appeared HLA-restricted. Per a prior analysis, the majority of TCR beta V segments were productive roughly 90% or roughly 30% of the time. There was a cluster of highly shared sequence variants that was likely a sequencing artifact.

Germline-derived CDR1 and CDR2 are SGHNT and YYREEE (reference sequence). The V end lost 4 bases, the J end lost 5 bases, and 12 bases lay between the germline ends. The CDR3 spans 14 residues. J is TRBJ1-4 and V is TRBV5-4; no clear D gene. The sequenced sample consisted of PBMCs. The sequence came from a woman aged 25 to 45 in good health and CMV-seropositive. The CDR3 DNA reads as TGTGCCAGCAGCCTCGGACGGGAAAATGAAAAACTGTTTTTT. Encoded protein: CASSLGRENEKLFF.